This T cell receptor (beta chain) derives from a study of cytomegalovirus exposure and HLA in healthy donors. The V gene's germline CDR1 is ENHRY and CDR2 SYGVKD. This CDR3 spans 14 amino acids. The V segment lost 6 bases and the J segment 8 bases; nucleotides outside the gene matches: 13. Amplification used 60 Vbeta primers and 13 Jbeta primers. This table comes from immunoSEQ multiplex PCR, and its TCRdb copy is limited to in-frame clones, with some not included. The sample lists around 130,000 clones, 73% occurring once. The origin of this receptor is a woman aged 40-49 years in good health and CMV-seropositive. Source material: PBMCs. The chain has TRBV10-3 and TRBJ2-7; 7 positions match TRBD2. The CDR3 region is CAISDGLEPSQQYF. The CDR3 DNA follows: TGTGCCATCAGCGATGGACTAGAGCCCTCACAGCAGTACTTC.